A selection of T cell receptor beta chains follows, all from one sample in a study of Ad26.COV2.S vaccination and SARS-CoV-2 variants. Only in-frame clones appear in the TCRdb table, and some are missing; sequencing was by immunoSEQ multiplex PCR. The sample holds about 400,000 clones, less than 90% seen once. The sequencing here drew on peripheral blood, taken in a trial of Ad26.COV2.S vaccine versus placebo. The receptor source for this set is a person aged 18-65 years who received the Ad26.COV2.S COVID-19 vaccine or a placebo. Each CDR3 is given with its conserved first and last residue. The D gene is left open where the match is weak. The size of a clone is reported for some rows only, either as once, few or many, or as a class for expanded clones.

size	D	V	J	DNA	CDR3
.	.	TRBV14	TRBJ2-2	TGTGCCAGCAGCCAGGGGACAAACACCGGGGAGCTGTTTTTT	CASSQGTNTGELFF
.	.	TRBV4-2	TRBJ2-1	TGTGCCAGCAGCCAAGATTTAGGACCCCTGACGAATGAGCAGTTCTTC	CASSQDLGPLTNEQFF
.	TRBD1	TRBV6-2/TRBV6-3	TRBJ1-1	TGTGCCAGCAGTGGACAGGGGGCATTCGCTGAAGCTTTCTTT	CASSGQGAFAEAFF
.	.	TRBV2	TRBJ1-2	TGTGCCAGCAGTGAAAGGAGAGCAGAGTCGAACTCTTATGGCTACACCTTC	CASSERRAESNSYGYTF
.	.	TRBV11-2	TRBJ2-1	TGTGCCAGCACCTCCCCTCCGGCTAGCAGGCAGTTCTTC	CASTSPPASRQFF
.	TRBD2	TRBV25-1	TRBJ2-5	TGTGCCAGCACTCCGGCTAGCGGGGGGGCGGAGACCCAGTACTTC	CASTPASGGAETQYF
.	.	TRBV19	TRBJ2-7	TGTGCCAGTAGTCAGTCATTCTCCTACGAGCAGTACTTC	CASSQSFSYEQYF
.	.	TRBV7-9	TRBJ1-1	TGTGCCAGCGAGGTAAGGTGGAGAGGGTCGAACACTGAAGCTTTCTTT	CASEVRWRGSNTEAFF
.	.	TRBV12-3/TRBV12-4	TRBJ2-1	TGTGCCAGCAGTTTACGGACAGACAATGAGCAGTTCTTC	CASSLRTDNEQFF
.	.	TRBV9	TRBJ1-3	TGTGCCAGCAGGAGAGACCCCGTCTCTGGAAACACCATATATTTT	CASRRDPVSGNTIYF
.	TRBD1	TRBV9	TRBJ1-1	TGTGCCAGCAGCGCTGGACAGGGGATCGAGGCTGAAGCTTTCTTT	CASSAGQGIEAEAFF
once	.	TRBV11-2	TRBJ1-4	TGTGCCAGCAGCTCTACCCCCCTAACAGGGCGGGAAGAAAAACTGTTTTTT	CASSSTPLTGREEKLFF
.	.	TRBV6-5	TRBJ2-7	TGTGCCAGCAGTAAATCTGGGACCTACGAGCAGTACTTC	CASSKSGTYEQYF
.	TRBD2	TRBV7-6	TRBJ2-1	TGTGCCAGCAGCGTGTCCAGCGGGGGGGCCGGAACCTACAATGAGCAGTTCTTC	CASSVSSGGAGTYNEQFF
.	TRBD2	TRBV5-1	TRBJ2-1	TGCGCCAGCAGCCCCCTAGCGGGGGTAAATGAGCAGTTCTTC	CASSPLAGVNEQFF
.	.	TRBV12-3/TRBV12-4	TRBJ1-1	TGTGCCAGCAGTATACAGGGTAACACTGAAGCTTTCTTT	CASSIQGNTEAFF
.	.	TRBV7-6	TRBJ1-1	TGTGCCAGCAGCTTACCGCAACATAAATCGACAGGGAACACTGAAGCTTTCTTT	CASSLPQHKSTGNTEAFF
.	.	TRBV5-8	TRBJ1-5	TGTGCCAGCAGCTTGTTAGGGAGCAATCAGCCCCAGCATTTT	CASSLLGSNQPQHF
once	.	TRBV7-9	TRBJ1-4	TGTGCCAGCAGGCCAGTTGAGGGCAGGCCGTTTTTT	CASRPVEGRPFF
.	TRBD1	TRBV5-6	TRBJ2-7	TGTGCCAGCAGCAACCGGGACAGGGGTTTTTCCTACGAGCAGTACTTC	CASSNRDRGFSYEQYF
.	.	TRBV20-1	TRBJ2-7	TGCAGTGCGAAACAGGTTACCGAGCAGTACTTC	CSAKQVTEQYF
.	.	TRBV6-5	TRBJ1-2	TGTGCCAGCACCAACGCAGGAGAACTCTATGGCTACACCTTC	CASTNAGELYGYTF
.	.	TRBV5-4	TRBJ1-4	TGTGCCAGCAGCCCTGGCCGGGTCTCCAGTGAAAAACTGTTTTTT	CASSPGRVSSEKLFF
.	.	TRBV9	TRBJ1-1	TGTGCCAGCAGAGGGGCTGTCGGGAACACTGAAGCTTTCTTT	CASRGAVGNTEAFF
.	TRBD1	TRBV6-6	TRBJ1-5	TGTGCCAGCATTCTACAGGGGAATAGCAATCAGCCCCAGCATTTT	CASILQGNSNQPQHF
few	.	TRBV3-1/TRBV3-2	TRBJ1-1	TGTGCCAGCAGCCAACACGGGGCCGGCACTGAAGCTTTCTTT	CASSQHGAGTEAFF
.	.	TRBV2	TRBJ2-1	TGTGCCAGCAGTTCGAGCCGAAGCTCCTACAATGAGCAGTTCTTC	CASSSSRSSYNEQFF
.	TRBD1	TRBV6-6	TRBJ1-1	TGTGCCAGCCTGTCAGGGACAGGGTTGTTCGGCACTGAAGCTTTCTTT	CASLSGTGLFGTEAFF
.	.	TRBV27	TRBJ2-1	TGTGCCAGCACCCCGCTAAATCCCTTTATCGATGAGCAGTTCTTC	CASTPLNPFIDEQFF
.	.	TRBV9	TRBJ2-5	TGTGCCAGCAGCCCCCCTATAAGGGGTGAGACCCAGTACTTC	CASSPPIRGETQYF
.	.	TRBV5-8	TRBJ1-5	TGTGCCAGCAGCCCCACAGGGAGCAATCAGCCCCAGCATTTT	CASSPTGSNQPQHF
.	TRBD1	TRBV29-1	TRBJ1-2	TGCAGCGTTGAAGACGACAGGGGGCCCGCGCTCTATGGCTACACCTTC	CSVEDDRGPALYGYTF
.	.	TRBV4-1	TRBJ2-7	TGCGCCAGCAGCCAAGGTCAGGACTACGAGCAGTACTTC	CASSQGQDYEQYF
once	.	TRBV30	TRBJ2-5	TGTGCCTGGATGAGCGAAGAGACCCAGTACTTC	CAWMSEETQYF